These 5 T cell receptor beta chains were all obtained from the same sample, sequenced in a study of blood T cell repertoires in COVID-19. Sequencing used immunoSEQ multiplex PCR; TCRdb keeps in-frame clones, though not all of them. Among 130,000 or so clones, 84% were seen once, and the ten largest hold 9% to 15%. The sample was peripheral blood. The receptors originated from a woman aged 55-75 years with acute or convalescent COVID-19.

V and J are TRBV11-2 and TRBJ1-2; TRBD1 is a possible D gene (5 bases). The CDR3 runs to 13 residues. Trimming shortened V by 1 base and J by 8 bases, and 11 bases separated the two germline ends. The V gene's germline CDR1 is SGHAT and CDR2 FQNNGV. The CDR3 loop is CASSLAAGHGYTF. The CDR3 region has the DNA TGTGCCAGCAGCTTAGCAGCGGGGCACGGCTACACCTTC. The full variable domain, with the rest looked up from reference TRBV11-2 and TRBJ1-2, is EAGVAQSPRYKIIEKRQSVAFWCNPISGHATLYWYQQILGQGPKLLIQFQNNGVVDDSQLPKDRFSAERLKGVDSTLKIQPAKLEDSAVYLCASSLAAGHGYTFGSGTRLTVV.

The chain couples TRBV5-5 to TRBJ1-1; D gene unclear. CDR1 is SGHKS, CDR2 YYEKEE, per germline (reference sequence). V dropped 0 bases and J dropped 7 bases, with 10 bases sitting between them. The CDR3 covers 13 residues. In nucleotides, the CDR3 is TGTGCCAGCAGCTTGGAGCCGACACTTGAAGCTTTCTTT. This gives the protein CASSLEPTLEAFF. Variable domain in full (rest from reference TRBV5-5 and TRBJ1-1): DAGVTQSPTHLIKTRGQQVTLRCSPISGHKSVSWYQQVLGQGPQFIFQYYEKEERGRGNFPDRFSARQFPNYSSELNVNALLLGDSALYLCASSLEPTLEAFFGQGTRLTVV.

The chain employs TRBV6-5 and TRBJ2-6; 7 nucleotides align to TRBD2. V gave up 8 bases and J gave up 3 bases; unmatched junction bases: 4. Germline V gene lookup returns CDR1 MNHEY and CDR2 SVGAGI. This CDR3 comprises 14 residues. In DNA form, the CDR3 reads TGTGCCAGCGGGGAGGGAGATGGGGCCAACGTCCTGACTTTC. Translating gives CASGEGDGANVLTF.

CDR3 loop: CASSPQGDEQYF. CDR3 nucleotide sequence: TGTGCCAGCTCACCGCAGGGGGACGAGCAGTACTTC. This chain links TRBV18 with TRBJ2-7; 7 bases match TRBD1. V lost 3 bases and J lost 5; bases outside the gene matches: 1. This CDR3 spans 12 amino acids. CDR1 and CDR2 (germline): KGHSH, LQKENI.

The chain combines TRBV28 with TRBJ1-2; 8 bases fit TRBD1. Trimming at V came to 6 bases and at J to 7 bases, leaving 7 bases not matched to a gene. The CDR3 sequence is 13 residues long. Germline CDR1 is MDHEN and CDR2 is SYDVKM. The CDR3 region has the DNA TGTGCCAGCAGCTCCCAGGGGGCAGGTGGCTACACCTTC. Its protein is CASSSQGAGGYTF.